These 16 T cell receptor beta chains share one sample of origin, sequenced in a study of T cells after yellow fever vaccination. TCRdb independently ran MiXCR on the 5' RACE reads; one entry per CDR3 protein. Of 45,000 to 75,000 distinct CDR3 sequences in the sample, approximately 6% were seen once. Material: PBMCs, either bulk or a sorted T-cell subset (CD4+, CD8+, memory, or dextramer-sorted; not recorded which), obtained on the day of the yellow fever booster vaccination. These receptor sequences come from a man between 18 and 29 years old who received the YFV17D yellow fever vaccine.

This clonotype was found many times. V is TRBV7-2 and J is TRBJ1-2; possibly TRBD1 for D (6 bases). CDR3 size: 14 residues. V gave up 0 bases and J gave up 4 bases, with 9 bases separating them. Germline V gene data show CDR1 as SGHTA and CDR2 as FQGNSA. CDR3 sequence reads: CASSLAGDTYGYTF. Here the CDR3 DNA reads TGTGCCAGCAGCTTAGCTGGGGACACCTATGGCTACACCTTC.

This clonotype was seen ten or more times. The V gene is TRBV4-1, the J gene TRBJ1-1; no clear D gene. Trimming pared 1 base from V and 0 bases from J, leaving 18 bases between. Per the germline V gene, CDR1 is MGHRA and CDR2 is YSYEKL. The CDR3 length is 18 residues. CDR3 bases: TGCGCCAGCAGCCAAGGAGGGCAAGGGCGCCCCATGAACACTGAAGCTTTCTTT. This encodes CASSQGGQGRPMNTEAFF.

This clonotype showed up many times. The V gene is TRBV10-3, the J gene TRBJ2-5, with D possibly TRBD2 on 6 matching bases. The CDR3 extends over 16 amino acids. Germline values: CDR1 ENHRY, CDR2 SYGVKD. V gave up 3 bases and J gave up 4 bases, with 18 bases separating them. The CDR3, as DNA: TGTGCCATCAGTGATAGGACCACCGGGGGTTCAGAGACCCAGTACTTC. Translation: CAISDRTTGGSETQYF.

This clonotype has ten or more counts. This chain uses TRBV5-1 with TRBJ2-5; 7 nucleotides match TRBD2. The junction had 8 bases not matched to a gene; V was cut back by 4 bases and J by 5 bases. There are 14 residues in the CDR3. Germline V gene data show CDR1 as SGHRS and CDR2 as YFSETQ. The CDR3 DNA sequence: TGCGCCAGCAGCATCTCACTAGCGTCGGAGACCCAGTACTTC. Its protein is CASSISLASETQYF.

This clonotype turned up a few times. The V gene is TRBV28, the J gene TRBJ1-1, with D uncertain. The germline gives CDR1 MDHEN, CDR2 SYDVKM. V dropped 3 bases and J dropped 0 bases, with 14 bases sitting between them. The CDR3 totals 16 residues. The CDR3 here is CASSFTDRLMNTEAFF. CDR3 DNA: TGTGCCAGCAGTTTTACGGACCGCCTCATGAACACTGAAGCTTTCTTT.

This clonotype was observed many times. The chain employs TRBV12-3 or TRBV12-4 and TRBJ2-5; D unclear. Trimming stripped 5 bases from V and 5 bases from J, with 12 bases between. The CDR3 totals 13 residues. The CDR3 loop is CASSGNGRETQYF. CDR3 DNA sequence: TGTGCCAGCAGTGGCAACGGTCGGGAGACCCAGTACTTC.

This clonotype was observed at least ten times. This chain uses TRBV6-2 or TRBV6-3 with TRBJ2-4; D is unclear. The ends were cut back, 6 bases at V and 8 bases at J, with 8 bases in the middle. The CDR3 loop spans 11 amino acids. Germline V lookup: CDR1 MNHEY, CDR2 SVGEGT. The CDR3 DNA sequence: TGTGCCAGCAGCCCTTCGGACATTCAGTACTTC. It codes for CASSPSDIQYF.

The chain joins TRBV7-2 to TRBJ2-3, with 12 positions matching TRBD2. V lost 2 bases, J lost 2 bases, and 8 bases stayed unmatched. From germline, CDR1 is SGHTA and CDR2 FQGNSA. The CDR3 has 18 residues. CDR3 nucleotide sequence: TGTGCCAGCAGCTTACCGGCTAGCGGGGGGGACCTCACAGATACGCAGTATTTT. This codes for CASSLPASGGDLTDTQYF. Full variable domain (remainder filled in from reference TRBV7-2 and TRBJ2-3): GAGVSQSPSNKVTEKGKDVELRCDPISGHTALYWYRQSLGQGLEFLIYFQGNSAPDKSGLPSDRFSAERTGGSVSTLTIQRTQQEDSAVYLCASSLPASGGDLTDTQYFGPGTRLTVL.

This clonotype appeared a few times. The V and J genes are TRBV6-6 and TRBJ2-2; 12 positions match TRBD2. V lost 7 bases to trimming and J lost 4 bases; unmatched junction nucleotides: 7. CDR3 length: 16 amino acids. From germline, CDR1 is MNHNY and CDR2 SVGAGI (reference sequence). The CDR3 nucleotides are TGTGCCAGCACTCAGGGACTAGCGGGCCCCACCGGGGAGCTGTTTTTT. Translating it yields CASTQGLAGPTGELFF.

This clonotype was seen repeatedly, ten times or more. The chain employs TRBV7-8 and TRBJ2-7; D call uncertain. The germline CDR1 and CDR2 sequences are SGHVS and FQNEAQ. Deletions cut 2 bases from V and 0 bases from J, with 5 bases between. The CDR3 covers 13 residues. CDR3 sequence (DNA): TGTGCCAGCAGCTTAAGTCTCTCCTACGAGCAGTACGTC. Its translation: CASSLSLSYEQYV.

The V call is TRBV18, the J call TRBJ2-7; 7 bases align to TRBD1. V trimming: 5 bases; J trimming: 3 bases; junction bases outside the gene matches: 10. The germline CDR1 and CDR2 sequences are KGHSH and LQKENI. The CDR3 totals 15 residues. The CDR3 bases are TGTGCCAGCTCAAGAACGACAGGGTCTTTCTACGAGCAGTACTTC. This translates into CASSRTTGSFYEQYF.

This clonotype has only a few counts. The chain links TRBV3-1 to TRBJ1-5, with D tentatively TRBD1 (5 bases). Trimming shortened V by 0 bases and J by 7 bases, and 13 bases separated the two germline ends. This CDR3 is built from 15 residues. Germline CDR1 is LGHDT and CDR2 is YNNKEL (reference sequence). The CDR3 nucleotides are TGTGCCAGCAGCCAAGATATGACAGTCGGACAGCCCCAGCATTTT. It codes for CASSQDMTVGQPQHF.

The V and J genes are TRBV9 and TRBJ1-2, with 9 bases matching TRBD1. This CDR3 spans 14 amino acids. CDR1 is SGDLS and CDR2 is YYNGEE in the germline V gene. V was clipped by 4 bases and J by 4 bases; unmatched bases: 5. CDR3 in DNA: TGTGCCAGCAGCCCCCAGACAGGGGGCTATGGCTACACCTTC. This translates into CASSPQTGGYGYTF. The full variable domain, rest sourced from reference TRBV9 and TRBJ1-2, is DSGVTQTPKHLITATGQRVTLRCSPRSGDLSVYWYQQSLDQGLQFLIQYYNGEERAKGNILERFSAQQFPDLHSELNLSSLELGDSALYFCASSPQTGGYGYTFGSGTRLTVV.

This clonotype was seen ten or more times. V is TRBV5-1 and J is TRBJ2-6; D is perhaps TRBD1 (6 bases). The V gene lost 4 bases and the J gene lost 4 bases, with 12 bases spanning the gap. This CDR3 is built from 15 residues. Germline V gives CDR1 SGHRS, CDR2 YFSETQ. CDR3 sequence (DNA): TGCGCCAGCAGCCCAGGGGATACCGGGGCCAACGTCCTGACTTTC. Residues: CASSPGDTGANVLTF.

This clonotype was detected ten times or more. The CDR3 here is CASRQGAREETQYF. CDR3 in DNA: TGCGCCAGCCGACAGGGGGCTCGAGAAGAGACCCAGTACTTC. The chain carries TRBV5-1 and TRBJ2-5; 10 bases fit TRBD1. The junction had 6 bases not matched to a gene; V was cut back by 7 bases and J by 3 bases. Germline lookup yields CDR1 SGHRS and CDR2 YFSETQ. This CDR3 spans 14 amino acids.

This clonotype was seen ten or more times. The chain is built from TRBV12-3 or TRBV12-4 and TRBJ2-1, with TRBD2 matching 8 bases. The CDR3 is 13 residues long. The J segment lost 12 bases and the V segment lost 5 bases, leaving 9 bases of the junction unmatched. CDR3 coding DNA: TGTGCCAGCAGTCTCAACGGGGGGGTTGGGCAGTTCTTC. Translated, it gives CASSLNGGVGQFF.